This TCR beta chain was found in a study of cytomegalovirus exposure and HLA in healthy donors. V gave up 4 bases and J gave up 5 bases, with 14 bases separating them. CDR1 is SGHDN and CDR2 is FVKESK in the germline V gene. CDR3 length equals 14 residues. Concerning this clone itself: Its cognate antigen is unknown.

Vbeta (60) and Jbeta (13) primers were used in the PCR. Repertoires were generated with immunoSEQ multiplex PCR, while TCRdb's copy carries only in-frame clones and drops some. In the table there are under 150,000 clones, roughly 80% of which are singletons. Study outcomes and limitations: The investigators catalogued about 170 TCR beta chains as cytomegalovirus-associated.

The specimen was PBMCs. The V call is TRBV14, the J call TRBJ2-5; maybe TRBD1 (6 bases). This receptor was identified in a man younger than 35 in good health and CMV-seronegative. CDR3 protein: CASSLTGLGETQYF. Here the CDR3 DNA reads TGTGCCAGCAGCCTTACAGGGTTGGGGGAGACCCAGTACTTC.